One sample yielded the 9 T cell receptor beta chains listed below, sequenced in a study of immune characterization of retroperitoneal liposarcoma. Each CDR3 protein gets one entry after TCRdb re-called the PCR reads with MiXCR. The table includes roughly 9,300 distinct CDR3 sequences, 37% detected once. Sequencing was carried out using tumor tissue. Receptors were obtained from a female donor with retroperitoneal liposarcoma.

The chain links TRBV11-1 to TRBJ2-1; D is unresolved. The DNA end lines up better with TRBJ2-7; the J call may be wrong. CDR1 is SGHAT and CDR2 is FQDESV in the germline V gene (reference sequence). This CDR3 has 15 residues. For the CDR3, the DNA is TGTGCCAGCAGCTACATCAACACAAATCCCAACGAGCAGTACTTC. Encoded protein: CASSYINTNPNEQYF.

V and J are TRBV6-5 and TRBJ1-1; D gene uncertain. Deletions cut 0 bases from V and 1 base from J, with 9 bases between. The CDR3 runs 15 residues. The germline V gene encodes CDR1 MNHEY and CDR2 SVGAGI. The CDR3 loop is CASSYSNKGNTEAFF. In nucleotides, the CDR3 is TGTGCCAGCAGTTACTCGAACAAGGGGAACACTGAAGCTTTCTTT.

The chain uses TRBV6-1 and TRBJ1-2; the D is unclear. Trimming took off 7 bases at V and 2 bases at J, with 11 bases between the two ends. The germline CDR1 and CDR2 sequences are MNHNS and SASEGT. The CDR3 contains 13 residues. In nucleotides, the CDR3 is TGTGCCAGCACCTGGACCCAAAACTATGGCTACACCTTC. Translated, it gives CASTWTQNYGYTF.

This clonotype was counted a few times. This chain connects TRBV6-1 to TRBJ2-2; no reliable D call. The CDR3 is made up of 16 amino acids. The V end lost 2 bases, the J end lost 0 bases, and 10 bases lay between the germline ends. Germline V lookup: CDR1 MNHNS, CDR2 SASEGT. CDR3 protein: CASSEQIGSNTGELFF. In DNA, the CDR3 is TGTGCCAGCAGTGAACAGATAGGGTCGAACACCGGGGAGCTGTTTTTT.

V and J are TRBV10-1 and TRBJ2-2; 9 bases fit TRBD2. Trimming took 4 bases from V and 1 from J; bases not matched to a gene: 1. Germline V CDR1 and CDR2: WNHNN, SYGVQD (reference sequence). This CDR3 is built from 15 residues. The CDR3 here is CASSASGMNTGELFF. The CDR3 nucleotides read TGCGCCAGCAGTGCTAGCGGGATGAACACCGGGGAGCTGTTTTTT.

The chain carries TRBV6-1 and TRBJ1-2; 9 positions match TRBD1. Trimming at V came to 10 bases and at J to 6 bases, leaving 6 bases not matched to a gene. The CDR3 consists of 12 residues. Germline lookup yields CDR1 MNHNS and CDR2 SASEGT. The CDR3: CATRQGDDGYTF. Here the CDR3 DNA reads TGTGCCACTAGACAGGGGGACGATGGCTACACCTTC.

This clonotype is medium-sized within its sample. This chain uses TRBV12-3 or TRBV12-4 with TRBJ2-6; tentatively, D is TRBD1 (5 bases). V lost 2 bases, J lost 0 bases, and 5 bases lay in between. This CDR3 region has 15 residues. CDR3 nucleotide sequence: TGTGCCAGCAGTTTAAGGGGCTCTGGGGCCAACGTCCTGACTTTC. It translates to CASSLRGSGANVLTF.

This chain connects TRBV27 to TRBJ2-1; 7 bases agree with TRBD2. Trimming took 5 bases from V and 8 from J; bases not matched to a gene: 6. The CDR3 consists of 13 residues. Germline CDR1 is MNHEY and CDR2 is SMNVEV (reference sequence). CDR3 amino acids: CASSQLAGDEQFF. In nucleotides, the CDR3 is TGTGCCAGCAGTCAGCTGGCGGGGGATGAGCAGTTCTTC.

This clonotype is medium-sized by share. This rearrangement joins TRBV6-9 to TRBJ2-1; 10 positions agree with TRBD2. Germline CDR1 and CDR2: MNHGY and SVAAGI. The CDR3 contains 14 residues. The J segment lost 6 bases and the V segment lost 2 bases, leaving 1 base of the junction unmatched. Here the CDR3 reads CASSYSGRANEQFF. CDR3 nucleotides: TGTGCCAGCAGTTATAGCGGGAGGGCCAATGAGCAGTTCTTC.